Presented here are 2 T cell receptor beta chains from one specimen sequenced in a study of identical twins. TCRdb reanalysed the 5' RACE reads using MiXCR and keeps one entry per CDR3 protein. This table has 420,000 or so distinct CDR3 sequences, around a sixth appearing once. Sequenced input: naive T cells sorted from blood. The origin of the receptors is a man aged 45-65 years in good health.

There are a few counts of this clonotype. The chain recombines TRBV11-2 with TRBJ1-4, with TRBD1 identical over 7 bases. The CDR3 has 19 amino acids. The germline V gene has CDR1 SGHAT and CDR2 FQNNGV. V was pared by 2 bases and J by 0 bases, with 12 bases of the junction left unmatched. The CDR3 region is CASSLTGAAGPATNEKLFF. The CDR3 DNA follows: TGTGCCAGCAGCTTAACAGGGGCCGCGGGACCTGCAACTAATGAAAAACTGTTTTTT.

This chain joins TRBV5-1 and TRBJ2-5; D unresolved. Germline values: CDR1 SGHRS, CDR2 YFSETQ. The CDR3 totals 14 residues. V was pared by 0 bases and J by 4 bases, with 10 bases between. CDR3: CASSLARGSETQYF. The CDR3 DNA reads TGCGCCAGCAGCTTGGCCCGTGGATCAGAGACCCAGTACTTC.